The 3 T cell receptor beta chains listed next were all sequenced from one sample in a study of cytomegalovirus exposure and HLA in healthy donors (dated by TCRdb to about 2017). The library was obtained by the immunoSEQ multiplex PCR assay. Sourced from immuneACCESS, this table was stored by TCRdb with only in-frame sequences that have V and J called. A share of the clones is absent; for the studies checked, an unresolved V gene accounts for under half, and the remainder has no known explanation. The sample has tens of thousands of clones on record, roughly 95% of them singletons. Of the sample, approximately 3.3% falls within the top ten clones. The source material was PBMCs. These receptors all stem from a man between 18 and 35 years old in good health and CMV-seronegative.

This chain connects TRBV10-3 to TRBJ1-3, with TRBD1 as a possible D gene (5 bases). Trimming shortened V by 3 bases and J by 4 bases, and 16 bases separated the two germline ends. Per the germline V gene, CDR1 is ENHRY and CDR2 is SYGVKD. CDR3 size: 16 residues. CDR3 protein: CAISDPVRGDGNTIYF. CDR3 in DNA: TGTGCCATCAGTGACCCAGTCCGGGGGGACGGAAACACCATATATTTT.

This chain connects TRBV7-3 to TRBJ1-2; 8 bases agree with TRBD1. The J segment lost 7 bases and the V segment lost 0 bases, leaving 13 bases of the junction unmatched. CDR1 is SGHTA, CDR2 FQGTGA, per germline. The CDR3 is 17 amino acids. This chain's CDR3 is CASSLTMEQGVTLGYTF. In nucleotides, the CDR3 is TGTGCCAGCAGCTTAACGATGGAACAGGGGGTTACCCTTGGCTACACCTTC.

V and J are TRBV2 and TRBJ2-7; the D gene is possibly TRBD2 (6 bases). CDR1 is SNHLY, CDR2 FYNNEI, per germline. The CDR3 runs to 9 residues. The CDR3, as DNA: TGTGCTACGGGGGTCGAGCAGTACTTC. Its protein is CATGVEQYF.